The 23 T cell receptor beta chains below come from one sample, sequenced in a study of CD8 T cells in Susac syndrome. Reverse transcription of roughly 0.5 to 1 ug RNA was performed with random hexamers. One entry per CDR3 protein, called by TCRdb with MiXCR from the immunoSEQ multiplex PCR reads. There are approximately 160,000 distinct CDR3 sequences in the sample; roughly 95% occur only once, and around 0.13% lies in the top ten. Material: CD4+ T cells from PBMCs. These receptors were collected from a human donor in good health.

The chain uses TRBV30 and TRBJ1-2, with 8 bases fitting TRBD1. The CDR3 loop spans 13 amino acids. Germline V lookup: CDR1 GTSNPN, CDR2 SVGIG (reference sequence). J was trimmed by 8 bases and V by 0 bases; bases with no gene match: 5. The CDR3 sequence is CAWSVVAGGGYTF. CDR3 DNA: TGTGCCTGGAGTGTAGTGGCAGGGGGCGGCTACACCTTC.

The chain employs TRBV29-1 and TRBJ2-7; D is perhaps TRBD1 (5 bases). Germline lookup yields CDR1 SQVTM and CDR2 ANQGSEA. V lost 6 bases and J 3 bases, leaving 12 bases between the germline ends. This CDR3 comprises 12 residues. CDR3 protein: CSVLTDNYEQYF. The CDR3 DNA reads TGCAGCGTCCTGACAGATAACTACGAGCAGTACTTC.

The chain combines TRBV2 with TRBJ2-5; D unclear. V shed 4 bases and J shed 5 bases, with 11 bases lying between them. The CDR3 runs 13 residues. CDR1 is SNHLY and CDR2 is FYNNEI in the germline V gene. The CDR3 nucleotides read TGTGCCAGCAGTGTTTGGGAATTGGAGACCCAGTACTTC. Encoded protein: CASSVWELETQYF.

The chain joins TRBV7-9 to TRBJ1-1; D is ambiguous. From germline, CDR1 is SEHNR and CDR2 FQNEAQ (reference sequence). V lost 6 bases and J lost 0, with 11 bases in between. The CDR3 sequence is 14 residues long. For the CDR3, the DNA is TGTGCCAGCAGTACTAGTGTATTGAACACTGAAGCTTTCTTT. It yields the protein CASSTSVLNTEAFF.

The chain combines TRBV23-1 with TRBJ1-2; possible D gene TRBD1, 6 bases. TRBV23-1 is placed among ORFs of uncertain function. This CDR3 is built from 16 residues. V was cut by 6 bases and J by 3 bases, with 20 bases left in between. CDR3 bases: TGCGCCAGCAGCCCAGGACAGAGCGGGGATTACTATGGCTACACCTTC. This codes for CASSPGQSGDYYGYTF.

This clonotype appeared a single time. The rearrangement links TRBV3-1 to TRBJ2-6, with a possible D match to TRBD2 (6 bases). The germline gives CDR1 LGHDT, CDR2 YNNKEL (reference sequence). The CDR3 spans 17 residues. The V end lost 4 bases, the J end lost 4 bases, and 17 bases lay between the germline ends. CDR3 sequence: CASSRGTGGRGANVLTF. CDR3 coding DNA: TGTGCCAGCAGCCGCGGGACTGGGGGAAGAGGGGCCAACGTCCTGACTTTC.

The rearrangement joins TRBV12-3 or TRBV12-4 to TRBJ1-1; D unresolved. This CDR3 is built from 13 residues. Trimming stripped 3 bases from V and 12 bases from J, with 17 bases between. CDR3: CASSFKGPGGSFF. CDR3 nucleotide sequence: TGTGCCAGCAGTTTTAAGGGCCCGGGAGGGTCTTTCTTT.

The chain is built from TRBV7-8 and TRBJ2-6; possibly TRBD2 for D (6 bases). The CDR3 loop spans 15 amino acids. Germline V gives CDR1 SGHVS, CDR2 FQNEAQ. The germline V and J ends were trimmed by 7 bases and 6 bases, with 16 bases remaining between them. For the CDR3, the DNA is TGTGCCAGCACCCGGGAGTGGGCGGAGGCCAACGTCCTGACTTTC. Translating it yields CASTREWAEANVLTF.

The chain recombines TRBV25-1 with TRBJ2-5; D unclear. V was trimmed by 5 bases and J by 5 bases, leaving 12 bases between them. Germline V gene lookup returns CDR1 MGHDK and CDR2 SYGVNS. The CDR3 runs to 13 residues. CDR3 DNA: TGTGCCAGCAGTCCCGTGGGGATGGAGACCCAGTACTTC. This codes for CASSPVGMETQYF.

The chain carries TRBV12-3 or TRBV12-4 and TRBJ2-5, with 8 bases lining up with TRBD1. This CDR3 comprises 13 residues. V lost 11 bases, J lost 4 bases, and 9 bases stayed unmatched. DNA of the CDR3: TGTGCCTCGGGCAGGGGGCTTGGAGAGACCCAGTACTTC. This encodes CASGRGLGETQYF.

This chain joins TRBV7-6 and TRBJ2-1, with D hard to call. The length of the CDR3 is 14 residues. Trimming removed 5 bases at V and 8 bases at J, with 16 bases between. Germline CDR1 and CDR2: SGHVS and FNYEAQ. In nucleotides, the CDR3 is TGTGCCAGCAGCCAAACACCGGACGGCGATGAGCAGTTCTTC. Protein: CASSQTPDGDEQFF.

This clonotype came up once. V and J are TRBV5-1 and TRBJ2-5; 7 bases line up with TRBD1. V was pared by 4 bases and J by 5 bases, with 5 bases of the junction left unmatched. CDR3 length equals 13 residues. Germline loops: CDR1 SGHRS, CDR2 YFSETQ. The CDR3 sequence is CASSPGTAETQYF. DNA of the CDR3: TGCGCCAGCAGCCCCGGGACAGCGGAGACCCAGTACTTC.

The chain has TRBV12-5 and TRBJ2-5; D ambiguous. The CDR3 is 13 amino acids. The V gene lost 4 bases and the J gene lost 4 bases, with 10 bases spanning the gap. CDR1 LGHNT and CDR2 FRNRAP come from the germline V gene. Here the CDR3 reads CASGSSSTETQYF. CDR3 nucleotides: TGTGCTAGTGGTTCCTCCTCTACAGAGACCCAGTACTTC.

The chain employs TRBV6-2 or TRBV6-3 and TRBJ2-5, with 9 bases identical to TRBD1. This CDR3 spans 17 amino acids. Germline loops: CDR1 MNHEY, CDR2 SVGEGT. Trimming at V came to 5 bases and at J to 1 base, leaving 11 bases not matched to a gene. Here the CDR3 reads CASSHWPGQGTQETQYF. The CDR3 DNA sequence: TGTGCCAGCAGTCACTGGCCGGGACAGGGAACCCAAGAGACCCAGTACTTC.

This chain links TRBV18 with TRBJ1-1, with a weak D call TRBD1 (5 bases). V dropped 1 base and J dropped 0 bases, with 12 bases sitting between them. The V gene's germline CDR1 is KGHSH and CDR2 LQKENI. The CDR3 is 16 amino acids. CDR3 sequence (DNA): TGTGCCAGCTCACCACAAGGCGGGGGTTTGAACACTGAAGCTTTCTTT. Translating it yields CASSPQGGGLNTEAFF.

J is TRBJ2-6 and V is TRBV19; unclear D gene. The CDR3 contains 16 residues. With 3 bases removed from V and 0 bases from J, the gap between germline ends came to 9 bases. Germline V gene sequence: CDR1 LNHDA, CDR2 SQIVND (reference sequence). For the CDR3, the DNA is TGTGCCAGTAGTATTCCGCCCGGCTCTGGGGCCAACGTCCTGACTTTC. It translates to CASSIPPGSGANVLTF.

CDR3 in DNA: TGTGCCAGCAGCGGACGGACAGGGGACACCGGGGAGCTGTTTTTT. Translated, it gives CASSGRTGDTGELFF. The chain has TRBV13 and TRBJ2-2; 9 bases agree with TRBD1. Germline assignment: CDR1 PRHDT and CDR2 FYEKMQ (reference sequence). This CDR3 comprises 15 residues. The ends lost 5 bases at V and 3 bases at J; junction bases unmatched: 4.

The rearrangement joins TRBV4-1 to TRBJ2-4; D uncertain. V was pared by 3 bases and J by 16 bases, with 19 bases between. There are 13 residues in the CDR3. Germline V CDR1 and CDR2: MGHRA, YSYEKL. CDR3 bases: TGCGCCAGCAGCCATCCCCCCGGATCTTCTTGCTACTTC. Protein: CASSHPPGSSCYF.

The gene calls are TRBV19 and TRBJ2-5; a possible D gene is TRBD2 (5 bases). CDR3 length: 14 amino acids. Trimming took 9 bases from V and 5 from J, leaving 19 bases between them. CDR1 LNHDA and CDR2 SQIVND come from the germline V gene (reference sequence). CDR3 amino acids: CASSRTSPGETQYF. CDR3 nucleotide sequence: TGTGCCAGCTCACGGACTTCCCCTGGGGAGACCCAGTACTTC. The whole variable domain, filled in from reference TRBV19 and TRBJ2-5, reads DGGITQSPKYLFRKEGQNVTLSCEQNLNHDAMYWYRQDPGQGLRLIYYSQIVNDFQKGDIAEGYSVSREKKESFPLTVTSAQKNPTAFYLCASSRTSPGETQYFGPGTRLLVL.

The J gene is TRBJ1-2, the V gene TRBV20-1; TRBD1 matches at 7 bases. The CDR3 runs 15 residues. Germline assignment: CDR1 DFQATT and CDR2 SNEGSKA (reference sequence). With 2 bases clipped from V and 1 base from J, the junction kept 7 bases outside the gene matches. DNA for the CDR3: TGCAGTGCTAGATTCGACAGGGCTGATAACTATGGCTACACCTTC. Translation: CSARFDRADNYGYTF.

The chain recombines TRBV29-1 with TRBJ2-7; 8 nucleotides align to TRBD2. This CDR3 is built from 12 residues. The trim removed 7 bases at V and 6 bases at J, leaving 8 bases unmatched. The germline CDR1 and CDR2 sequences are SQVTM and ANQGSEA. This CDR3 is CSARTSSGEQYF. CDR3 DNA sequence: TGCAGCGCACGGACTAGCTCGGGCGAGCAGTACTTC.

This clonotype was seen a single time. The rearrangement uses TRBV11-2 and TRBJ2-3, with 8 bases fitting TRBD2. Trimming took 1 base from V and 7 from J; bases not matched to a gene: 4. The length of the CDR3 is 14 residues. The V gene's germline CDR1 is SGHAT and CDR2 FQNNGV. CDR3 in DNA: TGTGCCAGCAGCTTAGGGACTAGCATTAATACGCAGTATTTT. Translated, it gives CASSLGTSINTQYF.

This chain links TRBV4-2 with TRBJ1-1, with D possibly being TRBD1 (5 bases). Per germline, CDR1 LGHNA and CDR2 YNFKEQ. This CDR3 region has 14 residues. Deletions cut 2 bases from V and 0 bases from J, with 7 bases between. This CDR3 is CASSQRQLNTEAFF. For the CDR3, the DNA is TGTGCCAGCAGCCAACGACAGCTGAACACTGAAGCTTTCTTT.